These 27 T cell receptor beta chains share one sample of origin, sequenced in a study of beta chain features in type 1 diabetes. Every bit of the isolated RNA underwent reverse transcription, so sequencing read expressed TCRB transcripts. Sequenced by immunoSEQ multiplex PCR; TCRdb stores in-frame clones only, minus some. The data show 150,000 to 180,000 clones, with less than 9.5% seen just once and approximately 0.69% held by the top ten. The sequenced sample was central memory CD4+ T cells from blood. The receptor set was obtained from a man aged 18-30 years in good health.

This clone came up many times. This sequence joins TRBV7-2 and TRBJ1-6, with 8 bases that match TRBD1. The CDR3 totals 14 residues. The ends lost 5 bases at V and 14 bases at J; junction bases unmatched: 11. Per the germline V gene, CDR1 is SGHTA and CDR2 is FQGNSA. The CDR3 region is CASSDYPRGLALHF. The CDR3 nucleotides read TGTGCCAGCAGCGATTACCCCAGGGGGCTGGCCCTCCACTTT.

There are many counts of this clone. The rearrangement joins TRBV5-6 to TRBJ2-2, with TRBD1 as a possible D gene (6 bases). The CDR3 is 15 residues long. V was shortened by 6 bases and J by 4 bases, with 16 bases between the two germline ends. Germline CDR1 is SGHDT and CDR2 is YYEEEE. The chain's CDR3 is CASTPRPGVTGELFF. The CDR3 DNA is TGTGCCAGCACCCCTAGACCAGGGGTCACCGGGGAGCTGTTTTTT.

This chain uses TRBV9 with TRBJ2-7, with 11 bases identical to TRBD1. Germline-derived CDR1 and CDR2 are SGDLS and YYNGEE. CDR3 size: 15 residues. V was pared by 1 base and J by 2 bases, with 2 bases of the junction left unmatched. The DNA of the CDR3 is TGTGCCAGCAGCGTAACGGGACAGGGGGCCTACGAGCAGTACTTC. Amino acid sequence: CASSVTGQGAYEQYF.

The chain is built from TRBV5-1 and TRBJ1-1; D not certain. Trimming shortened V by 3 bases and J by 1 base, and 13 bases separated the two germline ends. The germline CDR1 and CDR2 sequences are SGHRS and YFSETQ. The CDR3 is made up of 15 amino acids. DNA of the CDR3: TGCGCCAGCAGCTGGGCAAGGCAGCCGAACACTGAAGCTTTCTTT. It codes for CASSWARQPNTEAFF.

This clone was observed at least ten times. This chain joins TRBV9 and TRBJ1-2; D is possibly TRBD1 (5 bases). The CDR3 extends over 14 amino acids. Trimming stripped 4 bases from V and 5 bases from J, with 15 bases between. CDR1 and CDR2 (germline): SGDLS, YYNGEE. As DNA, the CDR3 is TGTGCCAGCAGCAGGGGAGGAGTCCCTTATGGCTACACCTTC. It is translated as CASSRGGVPYGYTF.

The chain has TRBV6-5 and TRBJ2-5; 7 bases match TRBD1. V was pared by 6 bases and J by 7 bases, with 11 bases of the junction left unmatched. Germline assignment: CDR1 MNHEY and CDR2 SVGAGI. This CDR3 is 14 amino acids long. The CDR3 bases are TGTGCCAGCAGCCCCGGAGACAGGGCGGGGACCCAGTACTTC. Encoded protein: CASSPGDRAGTQYF.

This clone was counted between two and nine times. The CDR3 spells CAISESRQGYSYGYTF. As DNA, the CDR3 is TGTGCCATCAGTGAGTCTCGACAGGGATATAGCTATGGCTACACCTTC. The chain couples TRBV10-3 to TRBJ1-2; 7 nucleotides align to TRBD1. V gave up 0 bases and J gave up 4 bases; unmatched junction bases: 8. Germline V gene data show CDR1 as ENHRY and CDR2 as SYGVKD. The CDR3 extends over 16 amino acids.

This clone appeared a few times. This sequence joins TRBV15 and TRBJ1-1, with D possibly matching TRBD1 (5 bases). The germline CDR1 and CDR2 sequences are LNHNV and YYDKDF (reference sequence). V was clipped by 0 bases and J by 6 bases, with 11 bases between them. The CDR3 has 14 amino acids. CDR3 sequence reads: CATSRETTTAEAFF. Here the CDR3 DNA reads TGTGCCACCAGCAGAGAGACAACGACAGCTGAAGCTTTCTTT.

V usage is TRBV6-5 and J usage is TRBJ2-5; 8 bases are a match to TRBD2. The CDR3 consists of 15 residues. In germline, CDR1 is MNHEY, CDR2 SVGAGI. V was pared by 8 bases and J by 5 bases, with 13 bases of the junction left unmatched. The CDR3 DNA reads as TGTGCCAGCTCCGATCCGGGAGGGACGAGGGAGACCCAGTACTTC. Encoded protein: CASSDPGGTRETQYF.

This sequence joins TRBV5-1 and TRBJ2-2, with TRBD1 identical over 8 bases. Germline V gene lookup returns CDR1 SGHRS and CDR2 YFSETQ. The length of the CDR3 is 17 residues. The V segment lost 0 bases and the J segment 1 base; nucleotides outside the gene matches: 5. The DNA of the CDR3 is TGCGCCAGCAGCTTGGCCGGTGGACAGGGGAACACCGGGGAGCTGTTTTTT. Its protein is CASSLAGGQGNTGELFF.

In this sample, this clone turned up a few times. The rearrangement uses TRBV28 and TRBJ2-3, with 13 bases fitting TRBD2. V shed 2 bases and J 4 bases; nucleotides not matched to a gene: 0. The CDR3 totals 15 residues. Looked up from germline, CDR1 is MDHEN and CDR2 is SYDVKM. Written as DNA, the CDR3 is TGTGCCAGCAGTTTAACTAGCGGGGGGGCAGATACGCAGTATTTT. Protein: CASSLTSGGADTQYF. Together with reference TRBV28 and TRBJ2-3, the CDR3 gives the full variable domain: DVKVTQSSRYLVKRTGEKVFLECVQDMDHENMFWYRQDPGLGLRLIYFSYDVKMKEKGDIPEGYSVSREKKERFSLILESASTNQTSMYLCASSLTSGGADTQYFGPGTRLTVL.

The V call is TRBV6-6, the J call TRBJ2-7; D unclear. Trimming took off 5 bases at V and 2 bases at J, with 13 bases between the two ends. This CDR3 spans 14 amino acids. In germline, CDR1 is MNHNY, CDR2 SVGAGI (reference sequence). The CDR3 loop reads CASSNPQSTYEQYF. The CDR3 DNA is TGTGCCAGCAGTAATCCACAGAGTACCTACGAGCAGTACTTC.

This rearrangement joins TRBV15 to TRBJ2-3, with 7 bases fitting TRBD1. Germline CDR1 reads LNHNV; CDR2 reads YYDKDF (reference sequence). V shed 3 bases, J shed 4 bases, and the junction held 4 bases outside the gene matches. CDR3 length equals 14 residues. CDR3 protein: CATSRDTGADTQYF. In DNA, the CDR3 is TGTGCCACCAGCAGGGACACAGGGGCAGATACGCAGTATTTT.

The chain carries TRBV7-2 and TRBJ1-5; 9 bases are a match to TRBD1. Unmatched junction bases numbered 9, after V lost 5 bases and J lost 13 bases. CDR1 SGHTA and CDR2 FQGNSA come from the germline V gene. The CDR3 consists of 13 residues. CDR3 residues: CASSPTPGTGQHF. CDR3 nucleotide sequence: TGTGCCAGCAGCCCTACTCCAGGGACAGGGCAGCATTTT.

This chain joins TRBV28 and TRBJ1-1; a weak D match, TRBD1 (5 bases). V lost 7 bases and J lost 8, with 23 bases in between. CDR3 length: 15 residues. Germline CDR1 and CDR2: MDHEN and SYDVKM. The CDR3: CASTHGWPRSGEAFF. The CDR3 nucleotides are TGTGCCAGCACCCACGGGTGGCCGAGGTCAGGGGAAGCTTTCTTT.

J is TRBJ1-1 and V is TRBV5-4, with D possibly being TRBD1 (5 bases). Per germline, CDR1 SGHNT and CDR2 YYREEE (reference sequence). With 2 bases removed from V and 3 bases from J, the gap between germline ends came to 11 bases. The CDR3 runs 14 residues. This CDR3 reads CASSLSQGYTEAFF. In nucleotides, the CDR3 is TGTGCCAGCAGCTTAAGTCAGGGATACACTGAAGCTTTCTTT.

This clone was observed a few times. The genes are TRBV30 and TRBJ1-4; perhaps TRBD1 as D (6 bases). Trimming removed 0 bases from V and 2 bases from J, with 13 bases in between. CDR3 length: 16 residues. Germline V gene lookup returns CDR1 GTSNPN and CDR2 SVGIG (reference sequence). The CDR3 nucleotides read TGTGCCTGGAGTGTAAACAGGGTGGGGACTAATGAAAAACTGTTTTTT. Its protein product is CAWSVNRVGTNEKLFF.

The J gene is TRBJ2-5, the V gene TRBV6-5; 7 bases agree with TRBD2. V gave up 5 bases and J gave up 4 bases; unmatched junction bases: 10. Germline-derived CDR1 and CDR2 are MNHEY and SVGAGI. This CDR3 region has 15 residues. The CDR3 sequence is CASSLGAGVGETQYF. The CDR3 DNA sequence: TGTGCCAGCAGTCTCGGTGCGGGAGTCGGAGAGACCCAGTACTTC.

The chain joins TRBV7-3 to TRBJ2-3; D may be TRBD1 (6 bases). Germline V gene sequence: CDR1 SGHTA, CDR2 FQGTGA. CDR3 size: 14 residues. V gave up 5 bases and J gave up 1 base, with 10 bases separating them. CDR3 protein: CASSPGHGTDTQYF. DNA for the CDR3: TGTGCCAGCAGCCCGGGACACGGCACAGATACGCAGTATTTT.

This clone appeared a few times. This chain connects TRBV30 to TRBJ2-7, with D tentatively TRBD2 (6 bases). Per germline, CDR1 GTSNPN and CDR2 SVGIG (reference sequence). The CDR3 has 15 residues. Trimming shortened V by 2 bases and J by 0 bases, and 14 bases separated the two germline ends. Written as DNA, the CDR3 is TGTGCCTGGAGTAGATGGGACGGGAGCTCCTACGAGCAGTACTTC. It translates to CAWSRWDGSSYEQYF.

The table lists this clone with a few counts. The CDR3 is CASIGWASGNEQFF. In DNA form, the CDR3 reads TGTGCCAGCATAGGGTGGGCTAGCGGCAATGAGCAGTTCTTC. This sequence joins TRBV28 and TRBJ2-1, with 7 nucleotides matching TRBD2. In germline, CDR1 is MDHEN, CDR2 SYDVKM. Losses at the gene ends were 7 bases for V and 6 bases for J; bases not matched to a gene: 9. This CDR3 is 14 amino acids long.

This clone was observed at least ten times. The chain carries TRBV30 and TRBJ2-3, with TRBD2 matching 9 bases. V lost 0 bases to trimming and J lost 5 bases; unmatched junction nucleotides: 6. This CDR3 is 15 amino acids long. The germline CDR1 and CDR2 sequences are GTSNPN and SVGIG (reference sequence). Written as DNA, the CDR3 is TGTGCCTGGAGTGTGGGCGGGAGGGCCCAAGATACGCAGTATTTT. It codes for CAWSVGGRAQDTQYF.

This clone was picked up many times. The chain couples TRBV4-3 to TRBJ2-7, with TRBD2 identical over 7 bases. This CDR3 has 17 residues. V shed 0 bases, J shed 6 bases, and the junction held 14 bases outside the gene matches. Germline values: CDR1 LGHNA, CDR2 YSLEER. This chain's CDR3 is CASSQDSTPGRNGEQYF. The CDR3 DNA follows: TGCGCCAGCAGCCAAGATAGCACGCCCGGGAGGAACGGCGAGCAGTACTTC.

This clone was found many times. CDR3 residues: CASRSGVTGELFF. CDR3 nucleotide sequence: TGTGCCAGCAGAAGCGGGGTCACCGGGGAGCTGTTTTTT. The genes are TRBV7-3 and TRBJ2-2; 7 nucleotides agree with TRBD2. J gave up 4 bases and V 6 bases, and 2 bases lay outside the gene matches. In germline, CDR1 is SGHTA, CDR2 FQGTGA. The CDR3 runs 13 residues.

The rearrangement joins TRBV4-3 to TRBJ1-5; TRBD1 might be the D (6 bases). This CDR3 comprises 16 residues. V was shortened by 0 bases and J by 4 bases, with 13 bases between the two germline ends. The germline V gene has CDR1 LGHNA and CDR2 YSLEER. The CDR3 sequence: CASSQDPPRGNQPQHF. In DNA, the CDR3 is TGCGCCAGCAGCCAAGATCCTCCCAGGGGTAATCAGCCCCAGCATTTT.

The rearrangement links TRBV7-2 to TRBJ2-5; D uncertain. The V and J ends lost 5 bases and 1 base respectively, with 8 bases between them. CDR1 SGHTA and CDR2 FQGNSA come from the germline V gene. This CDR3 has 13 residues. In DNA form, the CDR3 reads TGTGCCAGCAGCCCGACGGGCCAAGAGACCCAGTACTTC. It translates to CASSPTGQETQYF.

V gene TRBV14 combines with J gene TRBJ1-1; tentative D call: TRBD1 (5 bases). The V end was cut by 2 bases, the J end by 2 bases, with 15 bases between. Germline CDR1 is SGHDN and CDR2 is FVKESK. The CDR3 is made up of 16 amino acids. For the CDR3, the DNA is TGTGCCAGCAGCCAACCAAAAGGGACTTTCAACACTGAAGCTTTCTTT. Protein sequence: CASSQPKGTFNTEAFF. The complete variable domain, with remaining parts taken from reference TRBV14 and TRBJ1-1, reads EAGVTQFPSHSVIEKGQTVTLRCDPISGHDNLYWYRRVMGKEIKFLLHFVKESKQDESGMPNNRFLAERTGGTYSTLKVQPAELEDSGVYFCASSQPKGTFNTEAFFGQGTRLTVV.